Here is one T cell receptor beta chain with its context. Its antigen is not known. These data originate in a study of breast tumors, draining lymph nodes, adjacent tissues. Study-wide findings and caveats: Tumor T cell lymph node origin was a supported hypothesis, not proven.

MiXCR was run by TCRdb on the multiplex PCR reads, yielding one entry per CDR3 protein. The sample shows 150,000 to 200,000 distinct CDR3 sequences, around 33% of them seen only once. Axillary draining lymph nodes of breast cancer patients supplied the node samples. Per germline, CDR1 LNHDA and CDR2 SQIVND (reference sequence). CDR3 length: 14 residues. V was cut by 0 bases and J by 2 bases, with 7 bases left in between. The receptor was isolated from a female donor with breast cancer. Some clones in this sample may be carry-over from other donors' samples. Specimen: axillary lymph node tissue. The V call is TRBV19, the J call TRBJ1-1; D call uncertain. This CDR3 reads CASSIDHRNTEAFF. In DNA, the CDR3 is TGTGCCAGTAGTATAGATCACCGTAACACTGAAGCTTTCTTT.